These T cell receptor beta chains were read from a single sample in a study of identical twins. TCRdb re-analysed the 5' RACE reads in MiXCR, keeping a single row per CDR3 protein. The data show 450,000 or so distinct CDR3 sequences, around 20% seen once. Sample: naive T cells sorted from blood. These receptors all stem from a man aged 50-60 years in good health. Both conserved end residues are part of each CDR3. D genes are given only for firm matches. Rows may omit the clone size; those that give it use once, few, many or a size class.

>TRBV7-9|once|-|TRBJ2-1
TGTGCCAGCAGCTTCCCAGCGGAGTACTCCTACAATGAGCAGTTCTTC
CASSFPAEYSYNEQFF
>TRBV7-6|few|TRBD2|TRBJ2-1
TGTGCCAGCAGCTTACCGGGACTAGCGGCCGAGCAGTTCTTC
CASSLPGLAAEQFF
>TRBV29-1|-|-|TRBJ2-2
TGCAGCGTCCTCTACACCGGGGAGCTGTTTTTT
CSVLYTGELFF
>TRBV29-1|many|-|TRBJ2-5
TGCAGCGTTGAGGAGCGGTACCAAGAGACCCAGTACTTC
CSVEERYQETQYF
>TRBV11-2|few|TRBD2|TRBJ2-7
TGTGCCAGCAGCGTCTGGACTAGGTCATACGAGCAGTACTTC
CASSVWTRSYEQYF
>TRBV29-1|-|TRBD2|TRBJ2-2
TGCAGCGTTGGTGGCGGGAGCTCCGGGGAGCTGTTTTTT
CSVGGGSSGELFF
>TRBV5-1|many|-|TRBJ2-1
TGCGCCAGCAGCTTGAGGGGCTCCTACAATGAGCAGTTCTTC
CASSLRGSYNEQFF
>TRBV28|few|-|TRBJ2-2
TGTGCCAGCAGGAAATTTGGCACCGGGGAGCTGTTTTTT
CASRKFGTGELFF
>TRBV15|many|TRBD1|TRBJ2-7
TGTGCCACCAGCAGAGAAAGAGGGACAGGCTCCTACGAGCAGTACTTC
CATSRERGTGSYEQYF
>TRBV11-3|many|TRBD2|TRBJ2-7
TGTGCCAGCAGCTTAGGGGTCGGTAGCGGGAGGGTCCCCTACGAGCAGTACTTC
CASSLGVGSGRVPYEQYF
>TRBV6-2/TRBV6-3|few|TRBD1|TRBJ2-5
TGTGCCAGCAGACCGTATAAACGACGACAGGGTTTTGAAGAGACCCAGTACTTC
CASRPYKRRQGFEETQYF
>TRBV20-1|-|TRBD2|TRBJ2-3
TGCAGTGCTACCTTTGTAGCGGGGGGGAGGATCGCAGATACGCAGTATTTT
CSATFVAGGRIADTQYF
>TRBV4-2|-|-|TRBJ2-7
TGTGCCAGCAGCCAAGATCTCTTGGGGGCCCCCCCCTACGAGCAGTACTTC
CASSQDLLGAPPYEQYF
>TRBV7-9|-|-|TRBJ1-2
TGTGCCAGCAGCACCCTTCCGAGACTGCGGATGAACTATGGCTACACCTTC
CASSTLPRLRMNYGYTF
>TRBV12-3/TRBV12-4|-|TRBD1|TRBJ2-3
TGTGCCAGCAGTTTAGCCCGGACAGGGGGCCCAGATACGCAGTATTTT
CASSLARTGGPDTQYF
>TRBV4-2|-|TRBD2|TRBJ2-1
TGTGCCAGCAGCCGACTTACTAGCGGCGGACGGGATGAGCAGTTCTTC
CASSRLTSGGRDEQFF
>TRBV6-1|few|-|TRBJ2-1
TGTGCCAGCAGCGCAGGACTTTCCTTTTCATATGAGCAGTTCTTC
CASSAGLSFSYEQFF
>TRBV7-6|few|-|TRBJ2-5
TGTGCCAGCAGCCCGAGGACAGTCCGTGAGACCCAGTACTTC
CASSPRTVRETQYF
>TRBV6-5|many|-|TRBJ2-7
TGTGCCAGCAGTTACTCGAGCTGGGATTACGAGCAGTACTTC
CASSYSSWDYEQYF
>TRBV5-6|-|TRBD2|TRBJ2-5
TGTGCCAGCAGCTTGGAGCCTTGGACTAGCGGAGAGACCCAGTACTTC
CASSLEPWTSGETQYF
>TRBV20-1|-|TRBD2|TRBJ2-2
TGCAGTGCTAGAGAGAGTAGCGGGAGGTTCGCCGGGGAGCTGTTTTTT
CSARESSGRFAGELFF
>TRBV12-3/TRBV12-4|-|TRBD2|TRBJ2-4
TGTGCCAGCAGTTCCTTCACGGCGGGAGCAAACATTCAGTACTTC
CASSSFTAGANIQYF
>TRBV6-1|-|-|TRBJ1-5
TGTGCCAGCAGCGGGATGAGGCAAACATTCTATAGCAATCAGCCCCAGCATTTT
CASSGMRQTFYSNQPQHF
>TRBV27|-|TRBD2|TRBJ2-7
TGTGCCAGCAGTTTAATGAGCGGGGCCGGGTACGAGCAGTACTTC
CASSLMSGAGYEQYF
>TRBV20-1|-|TRBD1|TRBJ1-2
TGCAGTGCTAGAGATCCGCCGGACAGGGGAAACTATGGCTACACCTTC
CSARDPPDRGNYGYTF
>TRBV20-1|many|-|TRBJ2-7
TGCAGTGCTAGAGACGGGGATAACGAGCAGTACTTC
CSARDGDNEQYF
>TRBV20-1|-|TRBD2|TRBJ2-4
TGCAGTGCTAGCGGGGGGGCTTACATTCAGTACTTC
CSASGGAYIQYF
>TRBV24-1|many|-|TRBJ2-3
TGTGCCACCAGTGATTTCTCGGGCACAGATACGCAGTATTTT
CATSDFSGTDTQYF
>TRBV7-9|many|TRBD1|TRBJ2-1
TGTGCCAGCAGCTTAGAGCTGACAGGGGCTTACAATGAGCAGTTCTTC
CASSLELTGAYNEQFF
>TRBV9|many|-|TRBJ1-4
TGTGCCAGCAGCGTAGACTCGCCGGGGGGGGAAAAACTGTTTTTT
CASSVDSPGGEKLFF
>TRBV6-2/TRBV6-3|-|-|TRBJ2-7
TGTGCCAGCAGTTACGCTGCTAGTACCTACGAGCAGTACTTC
CASSYAASTYEQYF
>TRBV20-1|few|-|TRBJ1-2
TGCAGTGCTCTAACAGGTTATGGCTACACCTTC
CSALTGYGYTF
>TRBV5-6|few|-|TRBJ2-5
TGTGCCAGCAGCTTGCTCGGGAGAACTCGGCGGGAGACCCAGTACTTC
CASSLLGRTRRETQYF
>TRBV10-3|many|-|TRBJ2-1
TGTGCCGTTTCACCGGGCCCCAGGGATGAGCAGTTCTTC
CAVSPGPRDEQFF
>TRBV6-2/TRBV6-3|many|-|TRBJ1-5
TGTGCCAGCAGTTATGGGGGCCAGCCCCAGCATTTT
CASSYGGQPQHF
>TRBV6-5|-|-|TRBJ2-1
TGTGCCAGCAGATTATCTAGCTATGTCGGCAATGAGCAGTTCTTC
CASRLSSYVGNEQFF
>TRBV15|few|-|TRBJ2-1
TGTGCCACCAGCCGCCGGGCCTCCTTCGGGAGTGAGCAGTTCTTC
CATSRRASFGSEQFF
>TRBV5-4|many|-|TRBJ2-7
TGTGCCAGCCAAGGTGGAACCCACGAGCAGTACTTC
CASQGGTHEQYF
>TRBV28|-|-|TRBJ2-1
TGTGCCAGTACCTGGGGGGCCGCCTACAATGAGCAGTTCTTC
CASTWGAAYNEQFF
>TRBV28|few|-|TRBJ2-3
TGTGCCAGCAGTTTCAGGGCAGGCTACACAGATACGCAGTATTTT
CASSFRAGYTDTQYF
>TRBV30|-|TRBD1|TRBJ1-4
TGTGCCTGGAGTGGGACAGGGTCCGATGAAAAACTGTTTTTT
CAWSGTGSDEKLFF
>TRBV18|many|TRBD2|TRBJ2-1
TGTGCCAGCTCACCACCTCCGGGACTAGTAGACTACAATGAGCAGTTCTTC
CASSPPPGLVDYNEQFF
>TRBV7-6|once|-|TRBJ2-2
TGTGCCAGCAGCTTAAGTGTGGGGCTCGCCACCGGGGAGCTGTTTTTT
CASSLSVGLATGELFF
>TRBV20-1|-|-|TRBJ2-5
TGCAGTGCTACTCAGGCGGCCAGTCTTATTGGTCAAGAGACCCAGTACTTC
CSATQAASLIGQETQYF
>TRBV29-1|-|-|TRBJ2-5
TGCAGCGTTGGGCAGCGCCAAGAGACCCAGTACTTC
CSVGQRQETQYF
>TRBV4-2|-|TRBD2|TRBJ2-5
TGTGCCAGCAGCCAAGTTGGACTAGCGGGTAAAGAGACCCAGTACTTC
CASSQVGLAGKETQYF
>TRBV29-1|-|-|TRBJ2-1
TGCAGCGTTGAAGATCCAACAGTTGTTGACAATGAGCAGTTCTTC
CSVEDPTVVDNEQFF
>TRBV6-2/TRBV6-3|many|-|TRBJ2-5
TGTGCCAGCAGTTACATCTTACTAGTCCGATCTTGGGAGACCCAGTACTTC
CASSYILLVRSWETQYF
>TRBV28|many|-|TRBJ2-7
TGTGCCAGCAGGGCTCCGGGGCCCTCCTACGAGCAGTACTTC
CASRAPGPSYEQYF
>TRBV12-3/TRBV12-4|many|-|TRBJ2-7
TGTGCCAGCAACACTCATGGCCATTGGGAAGAGCAGTACTTC
CASNTHGHWEEQYF
>TRBV6-5|-|-|TRBJ2-4
TGTGCCAGCAGTTCAATCAGGGGGGTGGGAAACATTCAGTACTTC
CASSSIRGVGNIQYF
>TRBV6-1|-|-|TRBJ1-1
TGTGCCAGCAGTGAAGTAAGGCTGGAAGCTTTCTTT
CASSEVRLEAFF
>TRBV7-9|-|TRBD1|TRBJ2-7
TGTGCCTCATCCTCCGGACAGGACTCCTACGAGCAGTACTTC
CASSSGQDSYEQYF
>TRBV29-1|few|-|TRBJ2-5
TGCAGCGTTGGGGGGCTTGGGGTGGAGACCCAGTACTTC
CSVGGLGVETQYF